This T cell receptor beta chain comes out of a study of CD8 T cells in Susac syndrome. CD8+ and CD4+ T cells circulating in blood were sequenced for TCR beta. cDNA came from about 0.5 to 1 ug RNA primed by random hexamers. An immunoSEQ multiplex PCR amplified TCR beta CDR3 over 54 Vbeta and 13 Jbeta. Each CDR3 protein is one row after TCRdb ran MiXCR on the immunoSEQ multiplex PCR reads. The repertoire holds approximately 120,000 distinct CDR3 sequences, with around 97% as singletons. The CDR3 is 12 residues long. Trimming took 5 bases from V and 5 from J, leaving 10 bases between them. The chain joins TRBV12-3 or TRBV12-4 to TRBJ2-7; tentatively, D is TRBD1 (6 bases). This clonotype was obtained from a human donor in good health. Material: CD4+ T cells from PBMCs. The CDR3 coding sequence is TGTGCCAGCAGTAGACAGGAGCACGAGCAGTACTTC. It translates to CASSRQEHEQYF.